This T cell receptor (beta chain) was recovered during a study of OX40 agonist ivuxolimab in advanced cancers. TCRdb's table, derived via immunoSEQ multiplex PCR, lists solely in-frame clones and lacks some. The profile shows 41,000 or so clones, about 82% of them singletons. A remark on this clone: Its cognate antigen is unknown.

Findings and limits, study-wide: Among expanded peripheral T cells, antigen specificity went undetermined.

With 8 bases removed from V and 2 bases from J, the gap between germline ends came to 11 bases. The CDR3 is made up of 13 amino acids. The germline CDR1 and CDR2 sequences are SNHLY and FYNNEI. Sequenced material: CD4+ or CD8+ T cells sorted from blood, taken in a trial of the OX40 agonist ivuxolimab. This receptor was identified in an adult with an advanced solid tumor such as melanoma, head and neck, liver or kidney cancer. The chain recombines TRBV2 with TRBJ2-3, with no clear D. The CDR3 here is CASCYTVTDTQYF. The CDR3 DNA reads as TGTGCCAGCTGCTACACGGTCACAGATACGCAGTATTTT.